The present TCR beta chain was sequenced within a study of T cells in Graves' hyperthyroidism and ophthalmopathy. In the study overall: At the time of initial diagnosis and before any treatment, peripheral blood was collected. Study outcomes and limitations: Most expanded thyroid clonotypes above 0.001 also appeared in blood.

This clonotype was counted at least ten times. Its antigen is not known. Fresh peripheral blood, approximately 9.6 ml, yielded the PBMCs. Template material for amplifying TCR beta CDR3 regions consisted of RNA transcripts. The HTBI primer set was used in a first-round RT-PCR of the TCR CDR3. MiXCR, run by TCRdb on the multiplex PCR reads, gives a single entry per CDR3 protein. Among about 300,000 distinct CDR3 sequences listed, approximately 18% were seen once. The germline V gene has CDR1 GTSNPN and CDR2 SVGIG (reference sequence). The CDR3 sequence is 15 residues long. Trimming at V came to 0 bases and at J to 4 bases, leaving 7 bases not matched to a gene.

This clonotype originated in a man in his fifties with Graves' ophthalmopathy. This chain links TRBV30 with TRBJ2-5, with 8 nucleotides matching TRBD2. Source material: blood. CDR3 in amino acids: CAWSVSGSNGETQYF. The CDR3, as DNA: TGTGCCTGGAGTGTCAGCGGGAGTAATGGAGAGACCCAGTACTTC.